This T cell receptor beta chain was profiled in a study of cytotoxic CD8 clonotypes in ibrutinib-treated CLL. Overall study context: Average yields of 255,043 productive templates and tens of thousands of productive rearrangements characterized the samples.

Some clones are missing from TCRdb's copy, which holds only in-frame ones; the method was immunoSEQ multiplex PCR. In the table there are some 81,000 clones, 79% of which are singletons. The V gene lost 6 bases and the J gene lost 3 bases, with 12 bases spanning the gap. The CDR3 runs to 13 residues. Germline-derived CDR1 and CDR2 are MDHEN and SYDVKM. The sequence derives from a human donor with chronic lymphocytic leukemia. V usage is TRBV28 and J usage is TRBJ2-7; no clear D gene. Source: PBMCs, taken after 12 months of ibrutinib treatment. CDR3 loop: CASSPPALYEQYF. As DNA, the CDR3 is TGTGCCAGCAGCCCCCCGGCCCTCTACGAGCAGTACTTC.